What follows are 15 T cell receptor beta chains derived from one specimen sequenced in a study of blood T cell repertoires in COVID-19. Measured with immunoSEQ multiplex PCR; TCRdb has only the in-frame clones, and not every one. The table includes some 97,000 clones, less than 95% detected once. The sample comprised peripheral blood. All receptors come from a man between 60 and 70 years old with acute or convalescent COVID-19.

The gene calls are TRBV18 and TRBJ1-1; perhaps TRBD1 as D (6 bases). The length of the CDR3 is 12 residues. Germline V gene sequence: CDR1 KGHSH, CDR2 LQKENI. The V and J ends lost 8 bases and 1 base respectively, with 8 bases between them. The CDR3 protein is CASQGSNTEAFF. CDR3 coding DNA: TGTGCCAGCCAGGGGTCGAACACTGAAGCTTTCTTT.

The chain joins TRBV7-2 to TRBJ2-5, with D possibly matching TRBD2 (6 bases). CDR1 is SGHTA and CDR2 is FQGNSA in the germline V gene. Trimming removed 4 bases from V and 1 base from J, with 16 bases in between. CDR3 length: 16 amino acids. CDR3 nucleotides: TGTGCCAGCAGCTCCCTTACTAGCACCTCCCAAGAGACCCAGTACTTC. Encoded protein: CASSSLTSTSQETQYF.

This sequence joins TRBV19 and TRBJ2-7; 7 nucleotides agree with TRBD1. CDR3 length: 13 amino acids. V shed 6 bases, J shed 0 bases, and the junction held 2 bases outside the gene matches. Germline V gene sequence: CDR1 LNHDA, CDR2 SQIVND (reference sequence). The CDR3 protein is CASRGTASYEQYF. CDR3 DNA: TGTGCCAGTAGGGGGACAGCCTCCTACGAGCAGTACTTC.

V is TRBV6-5 and J is TRBJ1-3, with D maybe TRBD1 (6 bases). V lost 4 bases, J lost 1 base, and 8 bases lay in between. The CDR3 loop spans 14 amino acids. Germline CDR1 MNHEY, CDR2 SVGAGI. CDR3 region: CASSSQGSGNTIYF. In DNA form, the CDR3 reads TGTGCCAGCAGTTCCCAGGGGTCTGGAAACACCATATATTTT.

The chain employs TRBV2 and TRBJ1-4, with D unresolved. V lost 8 bases and J 0 bases, leaving 10 bases between the germline ends. Germline CDR1 is SNHLY and CDR2 is FYNNEI. The CDR3 is made up of 14 amino acids. The CDR3 spells CASERASTNEKLFF. CDR3 sequence (DNA): TGTGCCAGCGAACGAGCGTCAACTAATGAAAAACTGTTTTTT.

V usage is TRBV19 and J usage is TRBJ1-5; 8 bases line up with TRBD1. Trimming took 6 bases from V and 1 from J; bases not matched to a gene: 2. Germline V gene data show CDR1 as LNHDA and CDR2 as SQIVND (reference sequence). The CDR3 has 14 residues. CDR3 coding DNA: TGTGCCAGTAGAAGGACAGGGAGCAATCAGCCCCAGCATTTT. It specifies CASRRTGSNQPQHF. Combining the CDR3 with reference TRBV19 and TRBJ1-5 gives the whole variable domain DGGITQSPKYLFRKEGQNVTLSCEQNLNHDAMYWYRQDPGQGLRLIYYSQIVNDFQKGDIAEGYSVSREKKESFPLTVTSAQKNPTAFYLCASRRTGSNQPQHFGDGTRLSIL.

The chain couples TRBV2 to TRBJ1-1; D remains ambiguous. The CDR3 is 13 residues long. The V end lost 3 bases, the J end lost 5 bases, and 10 bases lay between the germline ends. Germline V gene lookup returns CDR1 SNHLY and CDR2 FYNNEI. The CDR3 spells CASSDLPRTEAFF. The CDR3 DNA reads TGTGCCAGCAGTGACCTACCGCGGACTGAAGCTTTCTTT.

The rearrangement links TRBV7-2 to TRBJ2-5; 7 nucleotides line up with TRBD2. V lost 1 base, J lost 4 bases, and 9 bases stayed unmatched. This CDR3 is built from 16 residues. CDR1 and CDR2 from the germline V gene are SGHTA and FQGNSA. As DNA, the CDR3 is TGTGCCAGCAGCTTAGAACCGGGCGGGGGAAGAGAGACCCAGTACTTC. Translation gives CASSLEPGGGRETQYF.

The chain has TRBV5-4 and TRBJ1-3; no clear D gene. The length of the CDR3 is 13 residues. The V end lost 9 bases, the J end lost 0 bases, and 10 bases lay between the germline ends. Germline CDR1 SGHNT, CDR2 YYREEE (reference sequence). This CDR3 is CATRRASGNTIYF. The CDR3 nucleotides read TGTGCCACTCGGCGGGCCTCTGGAAACACCATATATTTT.

This chain joins TRBV6-5 and TRBJ1-2, with 12 bases that match TRBD1. CDR3 length: 14 residues. From germline, CDR1 is MNHEY and CDR2 SVGAGI. With 7 bases clipped from V and 4 bases from J, the junction kept 4 bases outside the gene matches. The CDR3 DNA is TGTGCCAGCACCCCGGGACAGGGGGCCTATGGCTACACCTTC. It codes for CASTPGQGAYGYTF.

The chain uses TRBV5-4 and TRBJ2-5; 9 nucleotides align to TRBD1. The CDR3 has 14 amino acids. With V trimmed by 4 bases and J by 1 base, 2 bases remained unmatched. Germline loops: CDR1 SGHNT, CDR2 YYREEE (reference sequence). CDR3 sequence reads: CASSKGQGQETQYF. Written as DNA, the CDR3 is TGTGCCAGCAGCAAGGGACAGGGCCAAGAGACCCAGTACTTC. The entire variable domain, with the rest obtained from reference TRBV5-4 and TRBJ2-5, is as follows: ETGVTQSPTHLIKTRGQQVTLRCSSQSGHNTVSWYQQALGQGPQFIFQYYREEENGRGNFPPRFSGLQFPNYSSELNVNALELDDSALYLCASSKGQGQETQYFGPGTRLLVL.

The chain carries TRBV19 and TRBJ2-1; D is perhaps TRBD2 (7 bases). This CDR3 comprises 13 residues. V lost 6 bases and J lost 5, with 11 bases in between. Germline lookup yields CDR1 LNHDA and CDR2 SQIVND (reference sequence). CDR3 region: CASRTGGNNEQFF. DNA for the CDR3: TGTGCCAGTAGGACGGGGGGCAACAATGAGCAGTTCTTC. Using reference TRBV19 and TRBJ2-1 for the parts outside the CDR3, the full variable domain is DGGITQSPKYLFRKEGQNVTLSCEQNLNHDAMYWYRQDPGQGLRLIYYSQIVNDFQKGDIAEGYSVSREKKESFPLTVTSAQKNPTAFYLCASRTGGNNEQFFGPGTRLTVL.

V gene TRBV18 combines with J gene TRBJ2-1, with 9 bases fitting TRBD1. Germline V gene sequence: CDR1 KGHSH, CDR2 LQKENI. The CDR3 length is 16 residues. V lost 0 bases to trimming and J lost 7 bases; unmatched junction nucleotides: 7. CDR3 DNA sequence: TGTGCCAGCTCACCACCGGGGACAGGGCTGTGGAATGAGCAGTTCTTC. Encoded protein: CASSPPGTGLWNEQFF.

This rearrangement joins TRBV2 to TRBJ2-2; 9 nucleotides line up with TRBD2. J was trimmed by 14 bases and V by 2 bases; bases with no gene match: 12. The CDR3 contains 15 residues. The germline V gene encodes CDR1 SNHLY and CDR2 FYNNEI. This CDR3 is CASSERGAGGPALFF. CDR3 DNA: TGTGCCAGCAGTGAAAGGGGAGCGGGGGGCCCTGCTCTGTTTTTT.

This chain links TRBV2 with TRBJ1-1; no clear D. The CDR3 consists of 15 residues. Germline CDR1 reads SNHLY; CDR2 reads FYNNEI. V dropped 3 bases and J dropped 1 base, with 12 bases sitting between them. The CDR3 is CASSDRGSGNTEAFF. CDR3 in DNA: TGTGCCAGCAGTGATCGAGGGTCCGGGAACACTGAAGCTTTCTTT.